This T cell receptor (beta chain) was sequenced for a study of T cells in Graves' hyperthyroidism and ophthalmopathy. Amplified TCR beta CDR3 regions derived from RNA transcripts. A set of HTBI primers served as the primers for a first-round RT-PCR of the TCR CDR3. TCRdb analysed the multiplex PCR reads with MiXCR anew, one entry per CDR3 protein. The sample has about 520,000 distinct CDR3 sequences, around 24% seen once; the top ten hold about 11%. Germline loops: CDR1 SGHRS, CDR2 YFSETQ. CDR3 length: 13 residues. V lost 4 bases to trimming and J lost 3 bases, with 11 bases between them. This chain links TRBV5-1 with TRBJ2-7; D possibly corresponds to TRBD1 (5 bases). The sequenced sample consisted of blood. The receptor was derived from a woman in her thirties with Graves' ophthalmopathy. CDR3 nucleotides: TGCGCCAGCAGCGCTGACAGATACTACGAGCAGTACTTC. Amino acids: CASSADRYYEQYF.